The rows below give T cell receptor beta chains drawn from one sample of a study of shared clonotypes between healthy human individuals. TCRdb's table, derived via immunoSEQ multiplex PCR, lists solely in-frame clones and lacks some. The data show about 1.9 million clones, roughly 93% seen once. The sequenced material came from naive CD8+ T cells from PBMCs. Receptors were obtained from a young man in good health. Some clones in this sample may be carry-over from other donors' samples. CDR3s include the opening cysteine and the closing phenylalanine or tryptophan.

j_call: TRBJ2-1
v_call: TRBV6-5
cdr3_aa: CASSRQGAFGEQFF

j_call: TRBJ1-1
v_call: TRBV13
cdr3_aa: CASSPTVNTEAFF

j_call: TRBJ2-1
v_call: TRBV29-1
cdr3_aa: CSVRGIAENVHEQFF

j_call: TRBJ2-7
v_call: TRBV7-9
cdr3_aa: CASSLAGGPNEQYF

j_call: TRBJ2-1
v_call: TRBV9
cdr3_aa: CASSLTGGLNNEQFF

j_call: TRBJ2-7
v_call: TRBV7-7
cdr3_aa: CASSPAGDYEQYF

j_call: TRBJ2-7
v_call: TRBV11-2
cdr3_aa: CATRDPSIYEQYF

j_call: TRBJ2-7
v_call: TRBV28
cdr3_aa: CASRLTSGRSHEQYF

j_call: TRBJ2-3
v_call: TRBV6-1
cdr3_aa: CASRREGAGVDTQYF

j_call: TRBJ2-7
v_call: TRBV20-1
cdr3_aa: CSALTGVEQYF

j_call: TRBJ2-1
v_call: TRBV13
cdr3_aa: CASSPLSAGGLDYNEQFF

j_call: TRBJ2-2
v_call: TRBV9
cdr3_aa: CASSVDGRVHGELFF

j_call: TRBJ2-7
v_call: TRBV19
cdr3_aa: CASSTSGQYEQYF

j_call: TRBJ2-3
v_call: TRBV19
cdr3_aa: CASIPTGGTDTQYF

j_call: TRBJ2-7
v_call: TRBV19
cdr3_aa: CASSGWDEQYF

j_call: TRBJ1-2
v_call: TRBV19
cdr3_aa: CASSTGYGYTF

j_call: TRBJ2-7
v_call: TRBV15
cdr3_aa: CATSPRYYEQYF

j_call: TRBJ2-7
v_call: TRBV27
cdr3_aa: CASSSTPRTNYEQYF

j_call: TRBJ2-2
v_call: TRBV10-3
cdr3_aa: CATSTQGADTGELFF

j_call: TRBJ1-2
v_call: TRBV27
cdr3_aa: CASSFIQGHYGYTF

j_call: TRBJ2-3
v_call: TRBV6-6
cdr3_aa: CASGILAGGSTDTQYF

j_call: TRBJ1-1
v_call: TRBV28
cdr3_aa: CASSFSLDRMNTEAFF

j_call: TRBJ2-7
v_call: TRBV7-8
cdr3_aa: CASSSGTYTYEQYF

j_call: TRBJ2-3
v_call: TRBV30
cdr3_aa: CAWSATGSDTQYF

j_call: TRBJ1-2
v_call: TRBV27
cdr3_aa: CASSPTGVGGYTF

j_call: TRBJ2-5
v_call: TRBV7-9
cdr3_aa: CASSGTAQETQYF

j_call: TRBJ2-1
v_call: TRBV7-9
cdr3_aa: CASSLDYADEQFF